A selection of T cell receptor beta chains follows, all from one sample in a study of shared clonotypes between healthy human individuals. Libraries were prepared by immunoSEQ multiplex PCR; TCRdb keeps only in-frame clonotypes and omits some of them. The table lists some 980,000 clones, about 80% of them singletons. Sample: memory CD4+ T cells sorted from blood. These TCRs come from a man aged 18 to 35 in good health. CDR3s include the opening cysteine and the closing phenylalanine or tryptophan. D genes are given only for firm matches. Clone size appears in some rows only: once, few, many, or a class for an expanded clone.

d_call j_call clone_size v_call cdr3_nt cdr3_aa
TRBD2 TRBJ2-1 - TRBV9 TGTGCCAGCAGCGTAGTCCCTAGCGGTAACAATGAGCAGTTCTTC CASSVVPSGNNEQFF
- TRBJ2-5 - TRBV7-2 TGTGCCAGCAGCTTAGGTCCCCGTCAAGAGACCCAGTACTTC CASSLGPRQETQYF
TRBD1 TRBJ2-6 - TRBV28 TGTGCCAGCATGCACAGGGGCGAGAGGACTGGGGCCAACGTCCTGACTTTC CASMHRGERTGANVLTF
TRBD1 TRBJ1-4 few TRBV7-3 TGTGCCAGCAGCCCGGGGACAGGGGCCGGGGAAAAACTGTTTTTT CASSPGTGAGEKLFF
TRBD1 TRBJ2-3 - TRBV13 TGTGCCAGCAGCTTAGGGCGACAGGGAACTTTAAATACGCAGTATTTT CASSLGRQGTLNTQYF
TRBD1 TRBJ1-5 - TRBV5-6 TGTGCCAGCAGCTTGGCGGGGACAGGGGTCAATCAGCCCCAGCATTTT CASSLAGTGVNQPQHF
TRBD1 TRBJ2-3 once TRBV29-1 TGCAGCGTTGAAGCTAACAGGGGAAATACGCAGTATTTT CSVEANRGNTQYF
TRBD2 TRBJ2-2 - TRBV4-1 TGCGCCAGCAGCCACCTAACCGGGACTAGCGGGAGAACAAGGCTGTTTTTT CASSHLTGTSGRTRLFF
TRBD1 TRBJ1-1 - TRBV4-3 TGCGCCAGCAGCCAAGCGTATGACTCAGGGACAGGGCCGTCGGGCACTGAAGCTTTCTTT CASSQAYDSGTGPSGTEAFF
- TRBJ2-7 - TRBV6-1 TGTGCCAGCAGTGAAGGGATTAGGCCCGGAGCAGAATACGAGCAGTACTTC CASSEGIRPGAEYEQYF
- TRBJ2-3 - TRBV19 TGTGCCAGTAGTAACACCCGGGCGGGACAACACACAGATACGCAGTATTTT CASSNTRAGQHTDTQYF
- TRBJ2-5 - TRBV7-9 TGTGCCAGCAGCGGATCCGGGACTGGGAGGAGACAGACCCAGTACTTC CASSGSGTGRRQTQYF
TRBD1 TRBJ2-1 - TRBV5-1 TGCGCCAGCAGCCCCGACAGGGTGGGCAATGAGCAGTTCTTC CASSPDRVGNEQFF
TRBD1 TRBJ2-7 - TRBV5-1 TGCGCCAGCAGCACGGGACAGCGTTACGAGCAGTACTTC CASSTGQRYEQYF
- TRBJ2-3 - TRBV10-3 TGTGCCATCAGTGGAGGGGCTTTCAGCACAGATACGCAGTATTTT CAISGGAFSTDTQYF
- TRBJ1-1 - TRBV2 TGTGCCAGCAGCTTTATCTTGAGGGCCTACGGTACTGAAGCTTTCTTT CASSFILRAYGTEAFF
- TRBJ1-1 - TRBV11-2 TGTGCCAGCACCGGATCCGGGGGAACTGAAGCTTTCTTT CASTGSGGTEAFF
- TRBJ2-5 - TRBV7-9 TGTGCCAGCAGCTCCGGCGCCTCTGGGATGAGGGAGACCCAGTACTTC CASSSGASGMRETQYF
- TRBJ2-5 - TRBV6-1 TGTGCCAGCAGTGAAAGGGGGAACCTGGCTAAGACCCAGTACTTC CASSERGNLAKTQYF
- TRBJ2-3 - TRBV5-1 TGCGCCAGCAGCTTGTCGCTGAGCGGGACAGATACGCAGTATTTT CASSLSLSGTDTQYF
TRBD1 TRBJ1-6 - TRBV2 TGTGCCAGCTCCGGACAGGGTAATTCACCCCTCCACTTT CASSGQGNSPLHF
- TRBJ2-2 - TRBV7-2 TGTGCCAGCAGTTCCCAGGGGATCGGGGAGCTGTTTTTT CASSSQGIGELFF
TRBD2 TRBJ2-1 - TRBV30 TGTGCCTGGGGGAGTTTAGCGGGGGGGCCGCTAAATGAGCAGTTCTTC CAWGSLAGGPLNEQFF
- TRBJ2-5 few TRBV7-9 - CASSLGFFGETQYF
- TRBJ2-1 - TRBV5-1 TGCGCCAGCAGTCTAAGGGCCTACAATGAGCAGTTCTTC CASSLRAYNEQFF
- TRBJ1-2 few TRBV6-1 TGTGCCAGCAGTGAGATGCGTCAGAACTATGGCTACACCTTC CASSEMRQNYGYTF
- TRBJ1-2 - TRBV7-9 TGTGCCAGCAGCCCTGCAATGGGGGGCCGTAACTATGGCTACACCTTC CASSPAMGGRNYGYTF
- TRBJ2-7 - TRBV14 TGTGCCAGCAGCCAAGGGTGGGGCCACGAGCAGTACTTC CASSQGWGHEQYF